These 6 T cell receptor beta chains were all obtained from the same sample, sequenced in a study of beta chain features in type 1 diabetes. The sequenced template was cDNA made from the entire isolated RNA. Method: immunoSEQ multiplex PCR; TCRdb's copy keeps in-frame clones and lacks some. The sample records about 270,000 clones, 12% to 15% being singletons. Sequenced input: naive CD4+ T cells from blood. The receptors were gathered from a woman between 35 and 50 years old in good health.

A few counts support this clone. This chain links TRBV10-3 with TRBJ2-7, with no clear D. This CDR3 is 14 amino acids long. Germline assignment: CDR1 ENHRY and CDR2 SYGVKD. V lost 6 bases to trimming and J lost 2 bases, with 14 bases between them. This CDR3 reads CAISYSGNAYEQYF. For the CDR3, the DNA is TGTGCCATCAGCTACAGTGGAAACGCCTACGAGCAGTACTTC.

This clone was seen only once. The gene calls are TRBV6-5 and TRBJ2-1; 11 bases are a match to TRBD1. Germline V gene data show CDR1 as MNHEY and CDR2 as SVGAGI. This CDR3 contains 13 residues. With 5 bases clipped from V and 15 bases from J, the junction kept 9 bases outside the gene matches. The CDR3 here is CASSTPGTGGRFF. CDR3 sequence (DNA): TGTGCCAGCAGTACGCCCGGGACAGGGGGGCGGTTCTTC.

The CDR3 spells CASSQDGYGTGGNEQFF. The CDR3, as DNA: TGCGCCAGCAGCCAAGATGGGTATGGGACAGGGGGCAATGAGCAGTTCTTC. This chain connects TRBV4-1 to TRBJ2-1; 11 positions match TRBD1. Germline lookup yields CDR1 MGHRA and CDR2 YSYEKL. The CDR3 length is 17 residues. The ends lost 0 bases at V and 6 bases at J; junction bases unmatched: 7.

This clone turned up a few times. The chain is built from TRBV5-1 and TRBJ2-1; tentatively, D is TRBD1 (5 bases). There are 15 residues in the CDR3. Germline V CDR1 and CDR2: SGHRS, YFSETQ. Trimming took 5 bases from V and 2 from J, leaving 14 bases between them. The CDR3: CASRRRGSAYNEQFF. CDR3 coding DNA: TGCGCCAGCAGACGAAGGGGCAGCGCCTACAATGAGCAGTTCTTC.

This clone was detected a few times. This chain links TRBV7-2 with TRBJ1-1; D gene uncertain. Deletions cut 5 bases from V and 0 bases from J, with 19 bases between. The CDR3 is 17 amino acids. Germline CDR1 and CDR2: SGHTA and FQGNSA. CDR3 in DNA: TGTGCCAGCAGCCCCCGAGGTCAGCGGCCGATGAACACTGAAGCTTTCTTT. The encoded protein is CASSPRGQRPMNTEAFF.

This clone was found a few times. The rearrangement uses TRBV5-1 and TRBJ1-6; D gene ambiguous. This CDR3 has 14 amino acids. The V gene lost 3 bases and the J gene lost 3 bases, with 7 bases spanning the gap. The germline CDR1 and CDR2 sequences are SGHRS and YFSETQ. The CDR3 here is CASSWQDYNSPLHF. CDR3 nucleotide sequence: TGCGCCAGCAGCTGGCAGGACTATAATTCACCCCTCCACTTT.